Here is one T cell receptor (beta chain) with its context. This specimen belongs to a study of blood T cell repertoires in COVID-19. On the study more broadly: Samples representing acute and convalescent COVID-19 were sourced from the United States, Italy and Spain. From T cells, B-cell-depleted T cells, or PBMCs came the material, which was cDNA or gDNA.

Per the study methods: Amplification from reference gene primers served as the basis for estimated nucleated cell counts. The protocol was immunoSEQ multiplex PCR, while the TCRdb copy is restricted to in-frame clones and leaves out a portion. That table furnishes V, J and clone size, whereas the DNA furnished D and trimming. The data contain fewer than 110,000 clones, about 89% of them singletons. Looked up from germline, CDR1 is DFQATT and CDR2 is SNEGSKA (reference sequence). This CDR3 has 11 amino acids. V lost 5 bases and J lost 5, with 9 bases in between. This TCR derives from a woman between 25 and 40 years old with acute or convalescent COVID-19. Sequencing input: peripheral blood. The chain joins TRBV20-1 to TRBJ1-1; D unresolved. The CDR3 is CSAFPGTEAFF. For the CDR3, the DNA is TGCAGTGCTTTCCCGGGTACTGAAGCTTTCTTT.